These 3 T cell receptor beta chains originate from one sample sequenced in a study of shared clonotypes between healthy human individuals (dated by TCRdb to 2019 to 2021). Libraries came from the immunoSEQ multiplex PCR assay. TCRdb holds this immuneACCESS table with in-frame rearrangements only. Some clones are missing; in checked studies, unresolved V genes explain under half, and the rest has no known cause. The sample table holds some 500,000 clones, of which about 96% were seen once. Of the sample, about 0.064% is held by the ten largest clones. What was sequenced was naive CD4+ T cells sorted from blood. The cell subset or site label on this specimen signifies: CD45RA+ positively selected. All receptors derive from a woman aged 25 to 39 in good health.

The chain couples TRBV27 to TRBJ2-3, with 7 bases lining up with TRBD2. Looked up from germline, CDR1 is MNHEY and CDR2 is SMNVEV (reference sequence). The junction had 4 bases not matched to a gene; V was cut back by 5 bases and J by 2 bases. There are 14 residues in the CDR3. The CDR3 loop is CASSGRGNTDTQYF. CDR3 sequence (DNA): TGTGCCAGCAGTGGGCGGGGGAACACAGATACGCAGTATTTT.

The J gene is TRBJ1-1, the V gene TRBV2; 9 nucleotides align to TRBD1. The germline gives CDR1 SNHLY, CDR2 FYNNEI. The trim removed 6 bases at V and 1 base at J, leaving 3 bases unmatched. This CDR3 has 14 residues. The CDR3 DNA reads TGTGCCAGCAGACCACAGGGGGCGAACACTGAAGCTTTCTTT. It specifies CASRPQGANTEAFF.

This clone was observed a single time. The J gene is TRBJ1-1, the V gene TRBV5-1; TRBD1 might be the D (6 bases). Germline V gives CDR1 SGHRS, CDR2 YFSETQ. The V end was cut by 4 bases, the J end by 0 bases, with 19 bases between. The CDR3 is 17 amino acids. The CDR3: CASSKRQESFMNTEAFF. The CDR3 DNA follows: TGCGCCAGCAGCAAAAGACAGGAATCGTTCATGAACACTGAAGCTTTCTTT.